What follows describes a single TCR beta chain. Authors' processing steps: It was from reference gene primer amplification that nucleated cell counts were estimated. Only in-frame clones appear in the TCRdb table, and some are missing; sequencing was by immunoSEQ multiplex PCR. From that table come the V and J calls and clone size; the DNA was used to work out D and trimming. The sample has some 200,000 clones; approximately 82% are singletons. J lost 5 bases, V lost 4 bases, and 8 bases had no gene match. In germline, CDR1 is SGDLS, CDR2 YYNGEE. The CDR3 covers 14 residues. This entry is derived from a study of blood T cell repertoires in COVID-19. Turning to the study itself: Both acute and convalescent COVID-19 samples were obtained from the United States, Italy and Spain. From T cells, B-cell-depleted T cells, or PBMCs came the material, which was cDNA or gDNA.

The specimen sequenced was peripheral blood. V is TRBV9 and J is TRBJ1-1; 7 nucleotides match TRBD1. The sequence came from a human donor with acute or convalescent COVID-19. The donor label of this sample is uncertain. As DNA, the CDR3 is TGTGCCAGCAGCCGTGACAGGGTTTTGACTGAAGCTTTCTTT. This codes for CASSRDRVLTEAFF.